This TCR beta chain was documented in a study of blood T cell repertoires in COVID-19. V lost 2 bases and J 7 bases, leaving 6 bases between the germline ends. Germline V gene sequence: CDR1 MDHEN, CDR2 SYDVKM. The CDR3 sequence is 11 residues long. Profiled with immunoSEQ multiplex PCR; TCRdb holds only in-frame clones, not every one. The table has around 280,000 clones, approximately 84% seen once. Specimen: peripheral blood. This TCR came from a woman in her thirties who had recovered from COVID-19. This chain joins TRBV28 and TRBJ2-7; TRBD2 might be the D (5 bases). CDR3 DNA sequence: TGTGCCAGCAGTTTAACGGGGGAGCAGTACTTC. It specifies CASSLTGEQYF.